This entry concerns a single T cell receptor (beta chain). The sample is drawn from a study of blood T cell repertoires in COVID-19. About the research overall: The cDNA or gDNA used as material had been derived from T cells, B-cell-depleted T cells, or PBMCs.

As processed by the authors: For nucleated cells, counts were estimated from reference gene primer amplification. Profiled with immunoSEQ multiplex PCR; TCRdb holds only in-frame clones, not every one. The D gene and trimming were derived from the DNA, and the V and J assignments and clone size from that table. The sample has about 180,000 clones, over 60% seen once. The CDR3 totals 16 residues. This chain uses TRBV7-5 with TRBJ1-1; TRBD1, as called in the table, went unchecked against the DNA. TRBV7-5 is noted as a pseudogene. The source material was peripheral blood. This receptor was identified in a woman aged 70-85 years with acute or convalescent COVID-19. The CDR3 coding sequence is TGTGCCAGAAGCTTTGGGACAGGGGGCGCGAACACTGAAGCTTTCTTT. Translation: CARSFGTGGANTEAFF.